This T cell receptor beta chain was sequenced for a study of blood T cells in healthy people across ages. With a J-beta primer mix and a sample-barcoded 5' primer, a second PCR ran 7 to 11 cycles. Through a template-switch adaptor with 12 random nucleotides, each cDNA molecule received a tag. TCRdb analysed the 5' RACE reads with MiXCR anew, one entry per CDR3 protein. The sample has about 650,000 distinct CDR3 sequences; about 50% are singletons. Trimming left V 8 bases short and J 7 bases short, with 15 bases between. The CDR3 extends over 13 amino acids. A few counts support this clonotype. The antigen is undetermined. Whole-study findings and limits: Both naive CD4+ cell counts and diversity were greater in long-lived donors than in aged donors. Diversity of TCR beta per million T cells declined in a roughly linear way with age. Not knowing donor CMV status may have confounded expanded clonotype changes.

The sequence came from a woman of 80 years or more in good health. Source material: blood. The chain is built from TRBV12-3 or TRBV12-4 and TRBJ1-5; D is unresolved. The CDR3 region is CASQIEAGQPQHF. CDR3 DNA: TGTGCCAGCCAAATCGAAGCGGGACAGCCCCAGCATTTT.